This passage covers 18 T cell receptor beta chains from one sample sequenced in a study of CD8+ T cells in alopecia areata. Investigators isolated RNA and reverse transcribed it into cDNA to act as the sequencing template. TCRdb's copy holds only in-frame clones and misses some; the assay was immunoSEQ multiplex PCR. The sample consists of approximately 140,000 clones, roughly 50% of them appearing once. The sequenced sample was CD4+ T cells sorted from blood. Receptors originate from a human donor with alopecia areata.

This clone occurred a few times. The V call is TRBV7-9, the J call TRBJ2-3; 7 bases are a match to TRBD2. The CDR3 is 15 residues long. Germline lookup yields CDR1 SEHNR and CDR2 FQNEAQ (reference sequence). With 3 bases clipped from V and 2 bases from J, the junction kept 5 bases outside the gene matches. Here the CDR3 reads CASSFEAGDTDTQYF. CDR3 nucleotide sequence: TGTGCCAGCAGCTTTGAGGCGGGAGACACAGATACGCAGTATTTT.

This clone was detected only a few times. Germline is not matched at one junction end, which may reflect a read error. This chain links TRBV7-7 with TRBJ2-1; possibly TRBD1 for D (6 bases). The V gene's germline CDR1 is SSHAT and CDR2 FNYEAQ (reference sequence). The length of the CDR3 is 15 residues. DNA of the CDR3: TGTGCTAGCAGCATTGTTGAGGACAGCTACAATGAGCAGTTCTTC. It encodes CASSIVEDSYNEQFF.

The rearrangement uses TRBV29-1 and TRBJ2-7; either TRBD1 or TRBD2 may fit D (5 bases each). The ends were cut back, 6 bases at V and 0 bases at J, with 9 bases in the middle. CDR3 size: 12 residues. Germline assignment: CDR1 SQVTM and CDR2 ANQGSEA. The CDR3: CSVMGVSYEQYF. DNA of the CDR3: TGCAGCGTGATGGGGGTCTCCTACGAGCAGTACTTC.

The chain combines TRBV4-1 with TRBJ2-1, with D unclear. This CDR3 has 15 residues. Trimming shortened V by 1 base and J by 5 bases, and 12 bases separated the two germline ends. Germline assignment: CDR1 MGHRA and CDR2 YSYEKL. The CDR3 DNA is TGCGCCAGCAGCCAAGGTTGGAGAGCCAACAATGAGCAGTTCTTC. It is translated as CASSQGWRANNEQFF.

This clone was counted between two and nine times. V and J are TRBV29-1 and TRBJ2-1; D is unresolved. In germline, CDR1 is SQVTM, CDR2 ANQGSEA. The CDR3 loop spans 12 amino acids. V was clipped by 4 bases and J by 7 bases, with 11 bases between them. Written as DNA, the CDR3 is TGCAGCGTTGGGAGTTTCCGGAATGAGCAGTTCTTC. It translates to CSVGSFRNEQFF.

In this sample, this clone turned up a few times. The rearrangement joins TRBV4-1 to TRBJ2-7; the match to TRBD2 covers 10 bases. With 1 base clipped from V and 7 bases from J, the junction kept 10 bases outside the gene matches. Looked up from germline, CDR1 is MGHRA and CDR2 is YSYEKL. There are 16 residues in the CDR3. DNA of the CDR3: TGCGCCAGCAGCCAAGGGACTAGCGGACAAAGGGATGAGCAGTACTTC. It encodes CASSQGTSGQRDEQYF.

V usage is TRBV25-1 and J usage is TRBJ2-3; D not resolved. CDR1 is MGHDK and CDR2 is SYGVNS in the germline V gene. CDR3 length equals 15 residues. The V end was cut by 5 bases, the J end by 2 bases, with 14 bases between. CDR3 nucleotides: TGTGCCAGCAGTCTGGAAGGGTCAGTCACAGATACGCAGTATTTT. It encodes CASSLEGSVTDTQYF.

This clone was picked up a small number of times. This chain's CDR3 is CASSAGRPGELFF. CDR3 coding DNA: TGTGCCAGCTCGGCGGGGAGACCCGGGGAGCTGTTTTTT. The chain carries TRBV19 and TRBJ2-2, with a possible D match to TRBD2 (6 bases). This CDR3 has 13 amino acids. In germline, CDR1 is LNHDA, CDR2 SQIVND (reference sequence). The germline V and J ends were trimmed by 9 bases and 6 bases, with 14 bases remaining between them.

The chain recombines TRBV6-1 with TRBJ2-7; perhaps TRBD1 as D (5 bases). This CDR3 comprises 15 residues. Germline values: CDR1 MNHNS, CDR2 SASEGT. The V end was cut by 2 bases, the J end by 2 bases, with 13 bases between. The DNA of the CDR3 is TGTGCCAGCAGTGAACTCAGGACAAAAACCTACGAGCAGTACTTC. Protein sequence: CASSELRTKTYEQYF.

The DNA of the CDR3 is TGTGCCAGCAGCGCTCGGACTAGCGGGAGCTACGAGCAGTACTTC. It codes for CASSARTSGSYEQYF. The genes are TRBV7-2 and TRBJ2-7, with 13 bases lining up with TRBD2. The germline CDR1 and CDR2 sequences are SGHTA and FQGNSA. Trimming cost V 5 bases and J 3 bases; bases outside gene matches: 4. The CDR3 sequence is 15 residues long. The entire variable domain, with the rest obtained from reference TRBV7-2 and TRBJ2-7, is as follows: GAGVSQSPSNKVTEKGKDVELRCDPISGHTALYWYRQSLGQGLEFLIYFQGNSAPDKSGLPSDRFSAERTGGSVSTLTIQRTQQEDSAVYLCASSARTSGSYEQYFGPGTRLTVT.

The V call is TRBV2, the J call TRBJ2-7, with 13 bases that match TRBD2. The CDR3 spans 15 residues. Germline V gives CDR1 SNHLY, CDR2 FYNNEI. Trimming at V came to 6 bases and at J to 6 bases, leaving 8 bases not matched to a gene. The chain's CDR3 is CASRPPGLAGSEQYF. The CDR3 DNA sequence: TGTGCCAGCAGGCCCCCGGGACTAGCGGGAAGCGAGCAGTACTTC.

The chain joins TRBV27 to TRBJ2-5; TRBD2 aligns across 9 bases. The CDR3 covers 17 residues. CDR1 is MNHEY, CDR2 SMNVEV, per germline (reference sequence). J lost 4 bases, V lost 3 bases, and 12 bases had no gene match. The chain's CDR3 is CASSLVPSGKNRETQYF. DNA for the CDR3: TGTGCCAGCAGTTTGGTCCCTAGCGGGAAAAATCGAGAGACCCAGTACTTC.

The chain carries TRBV20-1 and TRBJ2-1; D gene ambiguous. CDR3 length equals 10 residues. The ends were cut back, 5 bases at V and 7 bases at J, with 6 bases in the middle. Per the germline V gene, CDR1 is DFQATT and CDR2 is SNEGSKA (reference sequence). CDR3 region: CSAPDNEQFF. The CDR3 bases are TGCAGTGCTCCTGATAATGAGCAGTTCTTC.

This clone was seen only a few times. V gene TRBV2 combines with J gene TRBJ2-6; 7 bases match TRBD2. J lost 2 bases, V lost 7 bases, and 5 bases had no gene match. The CDR3 runs 15 residues. Germline assignment: CDR1 SNHLY and CDR2 FYNNEI. The CDR3 reads CASKPGGTGANVLTF. The CDR3, as DNA: TGTGCCAGCAAGCCGGGAGGAACTGGGGCCAACGTCCTGACTTTC.

The V and J genes are TRBV5-1 and TRBJ2-3, with 9 bases identical to TRBD2. The germline V gene has CDR1 SGHRS and CDR2 YFSETQ. V trimming: 4 bases; J trimming: 0 bases; junction bases outside the gene matches: 6. The CDR3 sequence is 16 residues long. Here the CDR3 DNA reads TGCGCCAGCAGCCACACCGGGACTAGCAGCACAGATACGCAGTATTTT. Protein: CASSHTGTSSTDTQYF.

DNA of the CDR3: TGTGCCAGCAGCCCCCAGACCCGATTGCCCTACAATGAGCAGTTCTTC. This sequence encodes CASSPQTRLPYNEQFF. This chain links TRBV7-6 with TRBJ2-1; D is unclear. Germline V gene sequence: CDR1 SGHVS, CDR2 FNYEAQ. Deletions cut 5 bases from V and 2 bases from J, with 16 bases between. The CDR3 sequence is 16 residues long.

This clone was observed a single time. The chain is built from TRBV30 and TRBJ1-1; the match to TRBD1 covers 7 bases. Germline assignment: CDR1 GTSNPN and CDR2 SVGIG (reference sequence). CDR3 length equals 15 residues. Trimming cost V 2 bases and J 7 bases; bases outside gene matches: 13. CDR3 DNA sequence: TGTGCCTGGAGTACCCCTCGGACAGGTCAAGATGAAGCTTTCTTT. Translating it yields CAWSTPRTGQDEAFF. The full variable domain, its missing parts supplied by reference TRBV30 and TRBJ1-1, is SQTIHQWPATLVQPVGSPLSLECTVEGTSNPNLYWYRQAAGRGLQLLFYSVGIGQISSEVPQNLSASRPQDRQFILSSKKLLLSDSGFYLCAWSTPRTGQDEAFFGQGTRLTVV.

The chain recombines TRBV4-1 with TRBJ2-5, with TRBD2 identical over 8 bases. The CDR3 is 17 amino acids. J was trimmed by 5 bases and V by 0 bases; bases with no gene match: 11. Looked up from germline, CDR1 is MGHRA and CDR2 is YSYEKL. The CDR3 is CASSQEVALAGGETQYF. The CDR3 bases are TGCGCCAGCAGCCAAGAGGTAGCTCTAGCGGGTGGGGAGACCCAGTACTTC.